These 14 T cell receptor beta chains were all obtained from the same sample, sequenced in a study of blood T cell repertoires in COVID-19. The method was immunoSEQ multiplex PCR; TCRdb's version includes in-frame clones alone and lacks a portion of them. This table has 130,000 or so clones, around 87% appearing once. The sequencing input was peripheral blood. All receptors come from a man aged 65 to 79 with active COVID-19.

The chain couples TRBV21-1 to TRBJ1-5. TRBV21-1 is termed a pseudogene. The CDR3 is 15 amino acids. The CDR3 spells CASSKKGGGNQPQHF. The CDR3, as DNA: TGTGCCAGCAGCAAGAAAGGAGGAGGCAATCAGCCCCAGCATTTT.

The chain is built from TRBV4-1 and TRBJ2-3; D not resolved. This CDR3 contains 13 residues. V lost 0 bases and J 6 bases, leaving 7 bases between the germline ends. Germline CDR1 and CDR2: MGHRA and YSYEKL. Here the CDR3 reads CASSQERYDTQYF. CDR3 sequence (DNA): TGCGCCAGCAGCCAAGAGAGGTACGATACGCAGTATTTT.

This chain joins TRBV19 and TRBJ2-5; a possible D gene is TRBD2 (5 bases). The V gene lost 3 bases and the J gene lost 7 bases, with 15 bases spanning the gap. Germline V gives CDR1 LNHDA, CDR2 SQIVND (reference sequence). The CDR3 length is 14 residues. The CDR3 region has the DNA TGTGCCAGTAGTATGATGTCGCCAAGCGGGACCCAGTACTTC. Amino acid sequence: CASSMMSPSGTQYF.

The chain links TRBV18 to TRBJ2-2; the match to TRBD2 covers 12 bases. CDR1 and CDR2 (germline): KGHSH, LQKENI. This CDR3 has 16 residues. The J segment lost 5 bases and the V segment lost 3 bases, leaving 4 bases of the junction unmatched. In DNA form, the CDR3 reads TGTGCCAGCTCACCTACTAGCGGGAGGTCGACCGGGGAGCTGTTTTTT. It encodes CASSPTSGRSTGELFF. Full variable domain (missing parts from reference TRBV18 and TRBJ2-2): NAGVMQNPRHLVRRRGQEARLRCSPMKGHSHVYWYRQLPEEGLKFMVYLQKENIIDESGMPKERFSAEFPKEGPSILRIQQVVRGDSAAYFCASSPTSGRSTGELFFGEGSRLTVL.

CDR3 in amino acids: CASSLSVGREQYF. CDR3 nucleotides: TGTGCCAGCAGTTTATCGGTGGGGAGGGAGCAGTACTTC. The gene calls are TRBV27 and TRBJ2-7; possible D gene TRBD2, 6 bases. Germline CDR1 is MNHEY and CDR2 is SMNVEV (reference sequence). The CDR3 loop spans 13 amino acids. V was cut by 0 bases and J by 7 bases, with 10 bases left in between.

The chain combines TRBV6-4 with TRBJ1-2; weak D call: TRBD1 (6 bases). The V gene lost 2 bases and the J gene lost 6 bases, with 22 bases spanning the gap. CDR3 length equals 17 residues. Germline-derived CDR1 and CDR2 are MRHNA and SNTAGT. The CDR3 coding sequence is TGTGCCAGCAGTGACAAGGTGGGGCAGGGGAGTTTCAATGGCTACACCTTC. Its translation: CASSDKVGQGSFNGYTF.

CDR3 DNA sequence: TGTGCCAGCGCCGCCCCGGGGCAACTAGCGTTAAGCTCCTACGAGCAGTACTTC. Residues: CASAAPGQLALSSYEQYF. V usage is TRBV28 and J usage is TRBJ2-7, with 7 bases identical to TRBD2. V was clipped by 8 bases and J by 0 bases; unmatched bases: 19. Per germline, CDR1 MDHEN and CDR2 SYDVKM. The CDR3 totals 18 residues.

The genes are TRBV3-1 (or the pseudogene TRBV3-2) and TRBJ2-7, with TRBD2 matching over 16 bases. This CDR3 has 16 residues. The V and J ends lost 6 bases and 3 bases, in that order; junction bases with no gene match: 5. Germline V gene data show CDR1 as LGHDT and CDR2 as YNNKEL (reference sequence). DNA of the CDR3: TGTGCCAGCAGTCCGGGACTAGCGGGAGGGTTCTACGAGCAGTACTTC. Protein sequence: CASSPGLAGGFYEQYF.

The chain uses TRBV27 and TRBJ1-6, with a weak D call TRBD1 (5 bases). Between the trimmed V and J ends, which lost 3 bases and 7 bases, there was a span of 19 bases. This CDR3 is 17 amino acids long. Germline CDR1 reads MNHEY; CDR2 reads SMNVEV (reference sequence). CDR3 loop: CASSFGIRDSRNSPLHF. The CDR3 DNA sequence: TGTGCCAGCAGTTTTGGGATCCGGGACTCCCGCAATTCACCCCTCCACTTT.

This rearrangement joins TRBV6-5 to TRBJ2-2; 7 bases are a match to TRBD1. The CDR3 extends over 14 amino acids. Germline CDR1 reads MNHEY; CDR2 reads SVGAGI. Unmatched junction bases numbered 5, after V lost 6 bases and J lost 4 bases. CDR3 amino acids: CASRDRISTGELFF. The CDR3 coding sequence is TGTGCCAGCAGGGACAGGATTAGCACCGGGGAGCTGTTTTTT.

V and J are TRBV5-1 and TRBJ2-5; 15 bases fit TRBD2. The germline CDR1 and CDR2 sequences are SGHRS and YFSETQ. V shed 6 bases and J 4 bases; nucleotides not matched to a gene: 10. This CDR3 contains 17 residues. CDR3 bases: TGCGCCAGCACCTTAGGACTAGCGGGAGGGAGGGGAGAGACCCAGTACTTC. Its translation is CASTLGLAGGRGETQYF. The whole variable domain, remainder taken from reference TRBV5-1 and TRBJ2-5, is KAGVTQTPRYLIKTRGQQVTLSCSPISGHRSVSWYQQTPGQGLQFLFEYFSETQRNKGNFPGRFSGRQFSNSRSEMNVSTLELGDSALYLCASTLGLAGGRGETQYFGPGTRLLVL.

The CDR3 nucleotides read TGTGCCAGCAGTCAAGCGGGCTCTAGCACAGATACGCAGTATTTT. Residues: CASSQAGSSTDTQYF. The chain is built from TRBV28 and TRBJ2-3; maybe TRBD2 (6 bases). The CDR3 spans 15 residues. With 5 bases removed from V and 0 bases from J, the gap between germline ends came to 12 bases. Germline loops: CDR1 MDHEN, CDR2 SYDVKM. Combining the CDR3 with reference TRBV28 and TRBJ2-3 gives the whole variable domain DVKVTQSSRYLVKRTGEKVFLECVQDMDHENMFWYRQDPGLGLRLIYFSYDVKMKEKGDIPEGYSVSREKKERFSLILESASTNQTSMYLCASSQAGSSTDTQYFGPGTRLTVL.

The chain links TRBV6-5 to TRBJ1-2; 9 nucleotides agree with TRBD1. Germline-derived CDR1 and CDR2 are MNHEY and SVGAGI. The ends lost 7 bases at V and 8 bases at J; junction bases unmatched: 8. The CDR3 length is 13 residues. CDR3 DNA sequence: TGTGCCAGCATACAAGGGACAGGGAGCGGCTACACCTTC. It codes for CASIQGTGSGYTF.

The chain uses TRBV19 and TRBJ1-1; 8 bases align to TRBD1. The germline V gene encodes CDR1 LNHDA and CDR2 SQIVND (reference sequence). This CDR3 is 15 amino acids long. The junction had 10 bases not matched to a gene; V was cut back by 6 bases and J by 4 bases. This CDR3 is CASSNRDRGSTEAFF. CDR3 in DNA: TGTGCCAGTAGCAACCGAGACAGGGGAAGCACTGAAGCTTTCTTT.